These 7 T cell receptor beta chains originate from one sample sequenced in a study of shared clonotypes between healthy human individuals. The table came from immunoSEQ multiplex PCR; TCRdb's copy has only in-frame clones and leaves some out. Of about 2.1 million clones in the sample, 80% to 95% are singletons; the top ten hold under 2%. Naive-designated CD8 cells lacked CD45RO, were positively enriched for CCR7, and omitted terminally differentiated effector memory CD45RA+ cells. The sequenced sample was naive CD8+ T cells from PBMCs. The source of these receptors is a young man in good health. Some clones in this sample may be carry-over from other donors' samples.

This rearrangement joins TRBV9 to TRBJ1-2; D may be TRBD1 (5 bases). V lost 0 bases and J 12 bases, leaving 18 bases between the germline ends. From germline, CDR1 is SGDLS and CDR2 YYNGEE. CDR3 length equals 14 residues. The CDR3 DNA follows: TGTGCCAGCAGCGTAGAAGGTGTCGGCCCGGGGGACACCTTC. It is translated as CASSVEGVGPGDTF.

The chain has TRBV5-6 and TRBJ2-7, with TRBD1 identical over 7 bases. Germline V gives CDR1 SGHDT, CDR2 YYEEEE. This CDR3 contains 14 residues. Losses at the gene ends were 4 bases for V and 1 base for J; bases not matched to a gene: 5. CDR3 DNA: TGTGCCAGCAGCCCTGGACAGGATTCCTACGAGCAGTACTTC. As protein: CASSPGQDSYEQYF.

CDR3 in amino acids: CASSLAVARTGTDTQYF. The DNA of the CDR3 is TGTGCCAGCAGCTTAGCGGTCGCCAGAACGGGCACAGATACGCAGTATTTT. The chain employs TRBV7-6 and TRBJ2-3; D remains ambiguous. Germline V gene lookup returns CDR1 SGHVS and CDR2 FNYEAQ. The V and J ends lost 0 bases and 1 base respectively, with 14 bases between them. The CDR3 is 17 residues long.

V usage is TRBV10-2 and J usage is TRBJ2-1; 7 bases agree with TRBD2. Per the germline V gene, CDR1 is WSHSY and CDR2 is SAAADI. The V and J ends lost 4 bases and 5 bases, in that order; junction bases with no gene match: 11. The CDR3 is 16 residues long. CDR3: CASSAVRLAAHNEQFF. CDR3 nucleotide sequence: TGCGCCAGCAGTGCGGTAAGGCTAGCGGCCCACAATGAGCAGTTCTTC.

V is TRBV29-1 and J is TRBJ1-1; no clear D gene. Germline lookup yields CDR1 SQVTM and CDR2 ANQGSEA. The germline V and J ends were trimmed by 3 bases and 3 bases, with 5 bases remaining between them. CDR3 size: 11 residues. CDR3: CSVDLDTEAFF. DNA of the CDR3: TGCAGCGTTGACCTTGACACTGAAGCTTTCTTT.

The chain carries TRBV5-1 and TRBJ2-1; no reliable D call. CDR1 is SGHRS and CDR2 is YFSETQ in the germline V gene. The CDR3 runs 15 residues. Trimming removed 0 bases at V and 5 bases at J, with 12 bases between. For the CDR3, the DNA is TGCGCCAGCAGCTTGGACCGTTACTCGGACAATGAGCAGTTCTTC. Translation gives CASSLDRYSDNEQFF.

The chain employs TRBV15 and TRBJ2-7, with 9 bases fitting TRBD2. Germline V gene lookup returns CDR1 LNHNV and CDR2 YYDKDF (reference sequence). With V trimmed by 9 bases and J by 3 bases, 9 bases remained unmatched. This CDR3 is built from 14 residues. The CDR3 DNA is TGTGCCACGACTCCGGGACTAGCCAACTACGAGCAGTACTTC. Amino acid sequence: CATTPGLANYEQYF.